This T cell receptor beta chain was captured by sequencing in a study of T cell changes during pregnancy in multiple sclerosis. Germline V lookup: CDR1 SGHTA, CDR2 FQGNSA. The CDR3 totals 14 residues. The germline V and J ends were trimmed by 1 base and 7 bases, with 10 bases remaining between them. Produced via immunoSEQ multiplex PCR; TCRdb's table is partial and in-frame only. The sample has approximately 84,000 clones, nearly 95% seen once; the top ten hold about 0.94%. The receptor comes from a female donor in good health, enrolled as a control in a pregnancy study. The chain has TRBV7-2 and TRBJ1-4, with D perhaps TRBD1 (5 bases). Material: peripheral blood, obtained in the second trimester of pregnancy. CDR3 loop: CASSLGGGSEKLFF. The CDR3 DNA reads as TGTGCCAGCAGCTTAGGGGGCGGGAGTGAAAAACTGTTTTTT.